The rows below give T cell receptor beta chains drawn from one sample of a study of blood T cell repertoires in COVID-19. The method was immunoSEQ multiplex PCR; TCRdb's version includes in-frame clones alone and lacks a portion of them. Of around 75,000 clones in the sample, about 80% were seen once. The sample comprised peripheral blood. The receptors here all came from a man in his fifties with COVID-19, enrolled during active disease. Both conserved end residues are part of each CDR3. D genes are given only for firm matches. Size values are once, few and many counts, or a class for expanded clones, and some rows have none.

cdr3_nt cdr3_aa clone_size j_call v_call d_call
TGTGCCAGCAGCCCCAGGATCAACTCTGGAAACACCATATATTTT CASSPRINSGNTIYF . TRBJ1-3 TRBV7-8 .
TGTGCCAGCTGGACGCCGGGACTAGCGGGGGACAATGAGCAGTTCTTC CASWTPGLAGDNEQFF . TRBJ2-1 TRBV4-2 TRBD2
TGTGCCAGCAGCCGACTAGCGGGGGGACAAGAGACCCAGTACTTC CASSRLAGGQETQYF . TRBJ2-5 TRBV6-4 TRBD2
TGTGCCAGCAGTTCACAGGGGATAAGCAATCAGCCCCAGCATTTT CASSSQGISNQPQHF . TRBJ1-5 TRBV6-5 TRBD1
TGTGCCAGCAGTGAATTATGTAAAAGTCAGGAAAAACTGTTTTTT CASSELCKSQEKLFF few TRBJ1-4 TRBV25-1 .
TGTGCCTGGGATCAGGGTGGCGGTTACGAGCAGTACTTC CAWDQGGGYEQYF . TRBJ2-7 TRBV30 .
TGTGCCAGTAGTATCCGGGGGACCATGGATGGCTACACCTTC CASSIRGTMDGYTF few TRBJ1-2 TRBV19 .
TGTGCCAGCAGCGGCGACAGGGGGCCCTACAATGAGCAGTTCTTC CASSGDRGPYNEQFF . TRBJ2-1 TRBV5-4 TRBD1
TGTGCCAGCAGACGGACAGCAGAAGAGACCCAGTACTTC CASRRTAEETQYF . TRBJ2-5 TRBV27 .
TGCGCCAGCAGCCAAGATCCTTTCCAGGTCACACAGAGCTCCTATAATTCACCCCTCCACTTT CASSQDPFQVTQSSYNSPLHF . TRBJ1-6 TRBV4-1 .
TGTGCTAGTGGTTTGGATAGCAGGGGGAGTCAGCCCCAGCATTTT CASGLDSRGSQPQHF . TRBJ1-5 TRBV12-5 TRBD1
TGCGCCAGCAGCCAAGATTGGGGGGAGGCTGCCAAAAACATTCAGTACTTC CASSQDWGEAAKNIQYF few TRBJ2-4 TRBV4-1 .
TGTGCCAGCAGCCAACCCAACGGACAGGGGGTGGCCGGGGAGCTGTTTTTT CASSQPNGQGVAGELFF . TRBJ2-2 TRBV7-8 TRBD1
TGCGCCAGCAGCCCTGATGGTTGGCGGGGGGCTAATGAGCAGTTCTTC CASSPDGWRGANEQFF few TRBJ2-1 TRBV4-3 TRBD2
TGTGCCAGCAGCTTAGGTGGTGGCAGGGGGAACGGTGGCAATCAGCCCCAGCATTTT CASSLGGGRGNGGNQPQHF . TRBJ1-5 TRBV11-2 TRBD1
TGTGCCAGCAGCTTCGGGGAGACCCAGTACTTC CASSFGETQYF . TRBJ2-5 TRBV5-4 .
TGTGCCAGCACCTTTGGACTGAACTATGGCTACACCTTC CASTFGLNYGYTF . TRBJ1-2 TRBV2 .
TGCGCCAGCAGCCCCGGACAGGGGGCAGGCTATGGCTACACCTTC CASSPGQGAGYGYTF . TRBJ1-2 TRBV5-1 TRBD1
TGTGCCAGTAGTCCGTGGGGGAGGACCGAGCAGTACTTC CASSPWGRTEQYF . TRBJ2-7 TRBV19 .
TGCGCCAGCAGCCAAGAGGAAAGGAGTGGCTACACCTTC CASSQEERSGYTF . TRBJ1-2 TRBV4-3 .
TGTGCCAGCTCACCCTCGGAGGGCGGACTCACTGAAGCTTTCTTT CASSPSEGGLTEAFF . TRBJ1-1 TRBV18 .
TGTGCCAGCAGTTACTCGATTAGGAACACTGAAGCTTTCTTT CASSYSIRNTEAFF . TRBJ1-1 TRBV6-5 .
TGTGCCAGCAGCTTGGGGTCCCAGGGCTGGTATGGCTACACCTTC CASSLGSQGWYGYTF . TRBJ1-2 TRBV5-4 .
TGTGCCAGCAGCCAGGAAACCGGGGAGCTGTTTTTT CASSQETGELFF . TRBJ2-2 TRBV5-6 .
TGTGCCAGCAGCTGGGGGGTAGAGCAGTACTTC CASSWGVEQYF . TRBJ2-7 TRBV5-4 .
TGTGCCAGCAGCGTAGGCCAGGACACTGAAGCTTTCTTT CASSVGQDTEAFF . TRBJ1-1 TRBV9 .
TGTGCCAGCAGCCGGCTGGACAGCCGTATCTCGGATACGCAGTATTTT CASSRLDSRISDTQYF . TRBJ2-3 TRBV9 .
TGTGCCAGCAGCTTTAGGTATCAGGGTCGTGGCACTGAAGCTTTCTTT CASSFRYQGRGTEAFF few TRBJ1-1 TRBV7-2 .
TGTGCCAGTAACGACACCCCAGATACGCAGTATTTT CASNDTPDTQYF . TRBJ2-3 TRBV19 .
TGTGCTAGCAGCTACGGCGGGCTAGCGATAACCGAGACCCAGTACTTC CASSYGGLAITETQYF . TRBJ2-5 TRBV7-7 .
TGTGCCAGCAACCCCGGGACAGGGCACTCCTACGAGCAGTACTTC CASNPGTGHSYEQYF . TRBJ2-7 TRBV19 TRBD1
TGTGCCAGCAGCTTATTTAGGGGAGGGACTGAAGCTTTCTTT CASSLFRGGTEAFF . TRBJ1-1 TRBV13 .